These 18 T cell receptor beta chains were sequenced from one sample in a study of T cell changes during pregnancy in multiple sclerosis. Assay: immunoSEQ multiplex PCR; the TCRdb copy retains only in-frame clones and omits some. This sample carries roughly 97,000 clones, about nine tenths of them seen once, and the ten largest clones take 0.7% to 0.9%. Sequencing used peripheral blood, obtained in the second trimester of pregnancy. The receptors here all came from a female donor in good health, enrolled as a control in a pregnancy study.

The chain joins TRBV6-5 to TRBJ2-7, with D possibly being TRBD1 (5 bases). The length of the CDR3 is 16 residues. Germline CDR1 reads MNHEY; CDR2 reads SVGAGI. V lost 2 bases, J lost 0 bases, and 14 bases lay in between. In DNA, the CDR3 is TGTGCCAGCAGTTACCACGGCAGGGCCTCCTCCTACGAGCAGTACTTC. Protein: CASSYHGRASSYEQYF.

The chain combines TRBV7-2 with TRBJ1-2, with TRBD1 matching 7 bases. The germline V gene encodes CDR1 SGHTA and CDR2 FQGNSA. This CDR3 is 14 amino acids long. V dropped 4 bases and J dropped 8; count of bases not matched to a gene: 10. In DNA, the CDR3 is TGTGCCAGCAGCTACCCGACAGGGAGAGAGGGCTACACCTTC. This translates into CASSYPTGREGYTF. Based on the CDR3 plus reference TRBV7-2 and TRBJ1-2, the full variable domain is GAGVSQSPSNKVTEKGKDVELRCDPISGHTALYWYRQSLGQGLEFLIYFQGNSAPDKSGLPSDRFSAERTGGSVSTLTIQRTQQEDSAVYLCASSYPTGREGYTFGSGTRLTVV.

This clone appeared a single time. The J gene is TRBJ1-1, the V gene TRBV27; 9 nucleotides align to TRBD1. J gave up 5 bases and V 10 bases, and 5 bases lay outside the gene matches. The CDR3 is 12 amino acids. The germline CDR1 and CDR2 sequences are MNHEY and SMNVEV (reference sequence). CDR3 residues: CATRTGETEAFF. CDR3 bases: TGTGCCACCCGGACAGGGGAAACTGAAGCTTTCTTT.

The gene calls are TRBV5-1 and TRBJ1-2; maybe TRBD1 (6 bases). V was pared by 4 bases and J by 4 bases, with 11 bases between. The CDR3 consists of 13 residues. CDR1 SGHRS and CDR2 YFSETQ come from the germline V gene. The CDR3 here is CASSQQGSYGYTF. Here the CDR3 DNA reads TGCGCCAGCAGCCAACAGGGTTCCTATGGCTACACCTTC.

J is TRBJ1-2 and V is TRBV2; D gene uncertain. The CDR3 consists of 12 residues. The germline V gene encodes CDR1 SNHLY and CDR2 FYNNEI. The ends were cut back, 8 bases at V and 3 bases at J, with 10 bases in the middle. DNA for the CDR3: TGTGCCAGCTTTTCCGGGGACTATGGCTACACCTTC. It codes for CASFSGDYGYTF.

This chain joins TRBV6-4 and TRBJ2-3, with 11 bases identical to TRBD1. Per the germline V gene, CDR1 is MRHNA and CDR2 is SNTAGT. The CDR3 loop spans 14 amino acids. Germline trimming cut 10 bases from V and 5 bases from J; bases unmatched to any gene: 8. DNA of the CDR3: TGTGCCACCTCATCGGGACAGGGGGAAGATACGCAGTATTTT. As protein: CATSSGQGEDTQYF.

The J gene is TRBJ2-7, the V gene TRBV19, with 8 bases lining up with TRBD1. CDR3 length: 14 amino acids. J was trimmed by 4 bases and V by 3 bases; bases with no gene match: 5. Germline V gene data show CDR1 as LNHDA and CDR2 as SQIVND (reference sequence). This CDR3 is CASSIQGARYEQYF. The CDR3 bases are TGTGCCAGTAGTATTCAGGGGGCAAGGTACGAGCAGTACTTC.

The genes are TRBV10-3 and TRBJ1-5; 7 nucleotides agree with TRBD1. V trimming: 3 bases; J trimming: 5 bases; junction bases outside the gene matches: 7. Germline CDR1 reads ENHRY; CDR2 reads SYGVKD. The CDR3 is 15 residues long. CDR3 region: CAISDTGDDYQPQHF. The DNA for the CDR3 is TGTGCCATCAGTGACACAGGGGACGATTATCAGCCCCAGCATTTT.

This chain uses TRBV6-1 with TRBJ2-7; 11 bases map to TRBD2. V lost 11 bases and J lost 7; bases outside the gene matches: 13. This CDR3 region has 14 residues. CDR1 and CDR2 from the germline V gene are MNHNS and SASEGT. In DNA, the CDR3 is TGTGCCGGCGATGATAGCGGGAGGGCCCAAGAGCAGTACTTC. Translated, it gives CAGDDSGRAQEQYF.

This clone was seen just once. This chain joins TRBV7-2 and TRBJ2-3; D not resolved. This CDR3 contains 11 residues. Germline CDR1 SGHTA, CDR2 FQGNSA. The ends were cut back, 6 bases at V and 2 bases at J, with 3 bases in the middle. CDR3 nucleotide sequence: TGTGCCAGCAGTTACACAGATACGCAGTATTTT. Its protein product is CASSYTDTQYF.

The V gene is TRBV19, the J gene TRBJ1-5; 7 bases agree with TRBD1. Germline V gene data show CDR1 as LNHDA and CDR2 as SQIVND (reference sequence). There are 13 residues in the CDR3. The V segment lost 7 bases and the J segment 6 bases; nucleotides outside the gene matches: 6. This chain's CDR3 is CASNGQALQPQHF. Here the CDR3 DNA reads TGTGCCAGTAACGGACAGGCCCTTCAGCCCCAGCATTTT.

The chain uses TRBV11-2 and TRBJ2-3, with D tentatively TRBD1 (5 bases). CDR3 size: 14 residues. Per germline, CDR1 SGHAT and CDR2 FQNNGV. Trimming took 1 base from V and 3 from J, leaving 8 bases between them. CDR3 nucleotides: TGTGCCAGCAGCTTAGGGCAGGGAACAGATACGCAGTATTTT. This gives the protein CASSLGQGTDTQYF.

The sample holds one count of this clone. The chain carries TRBV2 and TRBJ1-2; 7 bases are a match to TRBD1. Looked up from germline, CDR1 is SNHLY and CDR2 is FYNNEI. Trimming cost V 5 bases and J 5 bases; bases outside gene matches: 8. The CDR3 covers 14 residues. CDR3 bases: TGTGCCAGCAGTCCCTCAGGGGGAAATTATGGCTACACCTTC. This encodes CASSPSGGNYGYTF.

The J gene is TRBJ2-3, the V gene TRBV18; tentatively, D is TRBD2 (6 bases). V lost 6 bases to trimming and J lost 3 bases, with 13 bases between them. Germline loops: CDR1 KGHSH, CDR2 LQKENI. CDR3 size: 14 residues. The CDR3 sequence is CASSYLGGTDTQYF. The CDR3 nucleotides are TGTGCCAGCTCTTACCTGGGGGGAACAGATACGCAGTATTTT.

This clone showed up just a few times. This sequence joins TRBV7-2 and TRBJ1-1, with TRBD1 as a possible D gene (5 bases). Germline CDR1 is SGHTA and CDR2 is FQGNSA. CDR3 length equals 13 residues. Trimming took 1 base from V and 4 from J, leaving 7 bases between them. For the CDR3, the DNA is TGTGCCAGCAGCTTAGAGGGGTTCACTGAAGCTTTCTTT. Its translation: CASSLEGFTEAFF. Complete variable domain (other parts from reference TRBV7-2 and TRBJ1-1): GAGVSQSPSNKVTEKGKDVELRCDPISGHTALYWYRQSLGQGLEFLIYFQGNSAPDKSGLPSDRFSAERTGGSVSTLTIQRTQQEDSAVYLCASSLEGFTEAFFGQGTRLTVV.

The chain couples TRBV28 to TRBJ1-4; 9 bases are shared with TRBD1. The CDR3 is 16 residues long. V shed 8 bases and J 6 bases; nucleotides not matched to a gene: 13. Germline lookup yields CDR1 MDHEN and CDR2 SYDVKM. Here the CDR3 reads CASARSGTGNHEKLFF. CDR3 DNA: TGTGCCAGCGCACGCTCCGGGACAGGGAATCATGAAAAACTGTTTTTT.

The chain carries TRBV18 and TRBJ2-1, with 14 bases identical to TRBD2. Trimming took 0 bases from V and 10 from J; bases not matched to a gene: 2. Germline CDR1 and CDR2: KGHSH and LQKENI. This CDR3 comprises 15 residues. CDR3 loop: CASSPPGLAGDEQFF. As DNA, the CDR3 is TGTGCCAGCTCACCACCGGGACTAGCGGGAGACGAGCAGTTCTTC.

The chain carries TRBV10-2 and TRBJ1-3; TRBD1 is a possible D gene (6 bases). The CDR3 sequence is 16 residues long. V gave up 8 bases and J gave up 0 bases, with 17 bases separating them. The germline CDR1 and CDR2 sequences are WSHSY and SAAADI. In nucleotides, the CDR3 is TGCGCCAGCCGAGAAGGGGGTACCCGCTCTGGAAACACCATATATTTT. It yields the protein CASREGGTRSGNTIYF.